This entry features one T cell receptor beta chain sequence. This receptor's antigen is unknown. No base quality information exists; no much larger clone differs at one position. These data belong to a study of blood T cell repertoires in COVID-19 (dated by TCRdb to the early 2020s). Notes on the research overall: Samples covering the acute and convalescent phases of COVID-19 were provided by collaborators in the United States, Italy and Spain. The material from the prospective study consisted of cDNA or gDNA derived from T cells, B-cell-depleted T cells, or PBMCs. Subjects who had been exposed to COVID-19, were actively infected with it, or had recovered from it provided the deeply sampled blood TCRbeta repertoires that made up the dataset. The repertoires were released in a freely available public database intended as a resource for research on the immune response to SARS-CoV-2. Samples came from the ongoing ImmuneRACE study (first 160 participants) plus 1,254 subjects from 6 global collaborators. A de-identified subject ID, COVID-19 status, age in years and sex were almost always included in the sample metadata. Where available, HLA class I and class II types were obtained from metadata supplied by the sample provider rather than from assay-based typing.

General findings and caveats noted by the study authors: Clinical and demographic metadata were provided uncurated, with the amount varying by source and participant.

Collaborating institutions collected whole blood in K2EDTA tubes following their own protocols. For TCRbeta analysis, collaborators shipped samples in one of three forms: frozen whole blood, isolated PBMCs, or DNA extracted from either of those sample types. At the junction V is shortened by 0 bases and J by 7 bases, with 15 bases in between. In the germline V gene (reference sequence), CDR1 corresponds to LNHNV and CDR2 to YYDKDF. From cysteine to phenylalanine, the CDR3 is 15 amino acids long. The kept DNA is CDR3 alone, 45 bases in frame from the first base. TCRbeta CDR3 regions were amplified from genomic DNA using the immunoSEQ Assay, a bias-controlled multiplex PCR. Under the source paper's analysis protocol: The number of nucleated cells in each sample was estimated by amplification of reference gene primers within the assay. To quantify the absolute abundance of each unique TCRbeta CDR3 rearrangement, sequence reads were collapsed and filtered. Productive Simpson clonality was computed per sample as the square root of Simpson's diversity index over productive rearrangements. The source is immuneACCESS, and TCRdb retained only in-frame sequences with V and J called. Part of the clones is not carried over; for the studies checked, unresolved V genes explain less than half of this, and the remainder is unexplained. That table supplies the V and J calls and clone size; D and trimming were determined from the DNA. Across this sample there are roughly 230,000 clones, with about 88% seen only once. The top ten clonotypes cover about 1.8% of the sample.

The source is a man between 65 and 85 years old with acute or convalescent COVID-19. The sample taken for sequencing was peripheral blood. This receptor chain uses TRBV15 and TRBJ2-5, with TRBD2 tentatively as D gene (5 bases match). The nucleotides read TGTGCCACCAGCAGAGATCGACTGACTGCGGGGACCCAGTACTTC. Its translation is CATSRDRLTAGTQYF.